Here is one TCR beta chain with its context. Its antigen is unknown. The assay was immunoSEQ multiplex PCR, and TCRdb's table has in-frame clones only and misses some. The sample yields about 22,000 clones, approximately 86% seen once. This sample was included in a study of T cells in localized non-small cell lung cancer. Notes on the study in general: Appearances in adjacent lung were noted for a median about 60 of the top 100 tumor clones. Heterogeneity remains possible, as sequencing covered one tumor region only. Elevated blood T cell density was associated with longer overall survival.

J lost 6 bases, V lost 2 bases, and 8 bases had no gene match. The CDR3 is 14 amino acids. Germline V lookup: CDR1 SQVTM, CDR2 ANQGSEA. The chain combines TRBV29-1 with TRBJ2-5, with 8 bases lining up with TRBD1. This TCR was sampled from a man aged 40 to 69 with stage II squamous cell lung carcinoma. Here the sequenced sample was PBMCs, taken before any cancer treatment. As DNA, the CDR3 is TGCAGCGTTGAACGGCCAGGGGGCGGCCAGACCCAGTACTTC. Translated: CSVERPGGGQTQYF.